The 25 T cell receptor beta chains in this list originate from one sample, sequenced in a study of blood T cell repertoires in COVID-19. The protocol was immunoSEQ multiplex PCR, while the TCRdb copy is restricted to in-frame clones and leaves out a portion. The data contain around 250,000 clones, over 80% of them seen just once; the ten biggest clones take up 1.2%. The sample taken for sequencing was PBMCs or T cells enriched from blood (not recorded which). The receptor set was obtained from a human donor in a cohort exposed to, infected with or recovered from COVID-19 (not recorded which). The donor label of this sample is uncertain.

The chain has TRBV25-1 and TRBJ1-1; D is possibly TRBD1 (5 bases). Trimming pared 8 bases from V and 2 bases from J, leaving 9 bases between. Looked up from germline, CDR1 is MGHDK and CDR2 is SYGVNS. This CDR3 has 12 residues. CDR3 sequence (DNA): TGTGCCAGCGGGACTGATAACACTGAAGCTTTCTTT. Its protein is CASGTDNTEAFF.

This chain links TRBV30 with TRBJ1-2; D gene uncertain. The V gene lost 8 bases and the J gene lost 3 bases, with 16 bases spanning the gap. The germline CDR1 and CDR2 sequences are GTSNPN and SVGIG (reference sequence). This CDR3 comprises 13 residues. The CDR3 sequence is CAPEGAGYYGYTF. CDR3 DNA sequence: TGTGCCCCCGAGGGAGCAGGCTACTATGGCTACACCTTC.

The gene calls are TRBV5-1 and TRBJ2-3, with D perhaps matching TRBD1 (5 bases). CDR1 is SGHRS and CDR2 is YFSETQ in the germline V gene. Trimming left V 2 bases short and J 4 bases short, with 8 bases between. The CDR3 length is 13 residues. This CDR3 is CASSFREADTQYF. The CDR3 DNA reads as TGCGCCAGCAGCTTCAGGGAAGCAGATACGCAGTATTTT.

The V and J genes are TRBV5-4 and TRBJ1-2; D is uncertain. Germline V lookup: CDR1 SGHNT, CDR2 YYREEE (reference sequence). The CDR3 is made up of 17 amino acids. V was clipped by 0 bases and J by 0 bases, with 15 bases between them. The CDR3 sequence: CASSLAAGGYPNYGYTF. The DNA of the CDR3 is TGTGCCAGCAGCTTGGCAGCGGGAGGCTACCCTAACTATGGCTACACCTTC. Full variable domain (missing parts from reference TRBV5-4 and TRBJ1-2): ETGVTQSPTHLIKTRGQQVTLRCSSQSGHNTVSWYQQALGQGPQFIFQYYREEENGRGNFPPRFSGLQFPNYSSELNVNALELDDSALYLCASSLAAGGYPNYGYTFGSGTRLTVV.

CDR3 region: CASSFRLAGIADTQYF. CDR3 nucleotides: TGCGCCAGCAGCTTTCGACTAGCGGGGATCGCAGATACGCAGTATTTT. V and J are TRBV5-1 and TRBJ2-3; 11 positions match TRBD2. From germline, CDR1 is SGHRS and CDR2 YFSETQ. The CDR3 is 16 residues long. V trimming: 2 bases; J trimming: 4 bases; junction bases outside the gene matches: 6.

The chain employs TRBV3-1 (or the pseudogene TRBV3-2) and TRBJ2-5; possibly TRBD1 for D (6 bases). Germline CDR1 reads LGHDT; CDR2 reads YNNKEL (reference sequence). The V gene lost 0 bases and the J gene lost 5 bases, with 19 bases spanning the gap. The CDR3 is 17 amino acids. The CDR3 coding sequence is TGTGCCAGCAGCCAAGAAGGGGTAGGAACAGGGTGGGAGACCCAGTACTTC. It codes for CASSQEGVGTGWETQYF.

This clone was seen more than once but under ten times. The V and J genes are TRBV7-2 and TRBJ2-5, with 10 nucleotides matching TRBD2. V gave up 3 bases and J gave up 5 bases; unmatched junction bases: 6. This CDR3 comprises 15 residues. Germline V gene lookup returns CDR1 SGHTA and CDR2 FQGNSA. The CDR3 sequence is CASSFQAGGGETQYF. For the CDR3, the DNA is TGTGCCAGCAGCTTCCAAGCGGGGGGGGGCGAGACCCAGTACTTC. Full variable domain (rest looked up from reference TRBV7-2 and TRBJ2-5): GAGVSQSPSNKVTEKGKDVELRCDPISGHTALYWYRQSLGQGLEFLIYFQGNSAPDKSGLPSDRFSAERTGGSVSTLTIQRTQQEDSAVYLCASSFQAGGGETQYFGPGTRLLVL.

The V call is TRBV19, the J call TRBJ1-1; 8 bases line up with TRBD1. There are 15 residues in the CDR3. Trimming took 5 bases from V and 4 from J; bases not matched to a gene: 9. The germline V gene has CDR1 LNHDA and CDR2 SQIVND (reference sequence). The CDR3 here is CASSPTSRGLTEAFF. In DNA, the CDR3 is TGTGCCAGTAGTCCCACATCCAGGGGGCTCACTGAAGCTTTCTTT.

The rearrangement joins TRBV10-3 to TRBJ1-1, with 9 bases identical to TRBD1. CDR1 ENHRY and CDR2 SYGVKD come from the germline V gene. The trim removed 10 bases at V and 1 base at J, leaving 7 bases unmatched. The CDR3 sequence is 14 residues long. DNA for the CDR3: TGTGCCAGCAACCGGGACAGGGAGAACACTGAAGCTTTCTTT. It specifies CASNRDRENTEAFF.

The rearrangement links TRBV7-2 to TRBJ2-3; D is unclear. Trimming took off 8 bases at V and 7 bases at J, with 19 bases between the two ends. In germline, CDR1 is SGHTA, CDR2 FQGNSA. The CDR3 is 14 residues long. In nucleotides, the CDR3 is TGTGCCAGCCCGCACCGCGGCCGCCCCCATACGCAGTATTTT. Translating gives CASPHRGRPHTQYF.

V usage is TRBV18 and J usage is TRBJ2-7; 7 nucleotides agree with TRBD1. Germline trimming cut 2 bases from V and 4 bases from J; bases unmatched to any gene: 8. The CDR3 covers 15 residues. Germline V lookup: CDR1 KGHSH, CDR2 LQKENI. CDR3 region: CASSPALDRSYEQYF. CDR3 nucleotides: TGTGCCAGCTCACCAGCCTTGGACAGGTCGTACGAGCAGTACTTC.

The J gene is TRBJ1-6, the V gene TRBV19, with a tentative D call TRBD1 (5 bases). Germline CDR1 and CDR2: LNHDA and SQIVND (reference sequence). CDR3 length: 14 residues. Trimming removed 4 bases at V and 8 bases at J, with 12 bases between. The chain's CDR3 is CASSNTGEYSPLHF. CDR3 DNA: TGTGCCAGTAGTAACACGGGGGAATATTCACCCCTCCACTTT.

This chain connects TRBV7-9 to TRBJ2-3, with 14 bases lining up with TRBD2. Germline V gives CDR1 SEHNR, CDR2 FQNEAQ (reference sequence). The CDR3 spans 17 residues. J gave up 5 bases and V 5 bases, and 9 bases lay outside the gene matches. The CDR3: CASSGSLTSGGVDTQYF. In DNA form, the CDR3 reads TGTGCCAGCAGCGGGAGTCTGACTAGCGGGGGGGTAGATACGCAGTATTTT.

This chain connects TRBV21-1 to TRBJ2-7; no check of the table's D call, TRBD1, against the DNA was made. TRBV21-1 corresponds to a pseudogene. The CDR3 length is 16 residues. The CDR3 DNA sequence: TGTGCCAGCAGCGCCCCACAGGGCGGGCCATCCTACGAGCAGTACTTC. Translating it yields CASSAPQGGPSYEQYF.

CDR3 protein: CAWSGAFNSPLHF. Written as DNA, the CDR3 is TGTGCCTGGAGTGGGGCCTTTAATTCACCCCTCCACTTT. The chain has TRBV30 and TRBJ1-6; D not resolved. Germline V gene sequence: CDR1 GTSNPN, CDR2 SVGIG (reference sequence). V was trimmed by 1 base and J by 6 bases, leaving 7 bases between them. This CDR3 comprises 13 residues.

The chain joins TRBV7-9 to TRBJ2-5, with a tentative D call TRBD2 (5 bases). This CDR3 comprises 14 residues. From germline, CDR1 is SEHNR and CDR2 FQNEAQ (reference sequence). V shed 1 base and J shed 4 bases, with 10 bases lying between them. The CDR3 is CASSLGLAAETQYF. CDR3 sequence (DNA): TGTGCCAGCAGCTTAGGGCTAGCAGCAGAGACCCAGTACTTC.

The chain uses TRBV18 and TRBJ1-4; 11 bases fit TRBD1. CDR1 is KGHSH and CDR2 is LQKENI in the germline V gene. This CDR3 region has 17 residues. Trimming took 1 base from V and 7 from J; bases not matched to a gene: 8. As DNA, the CDR3 is TGTGCCAGCTCACCACGACCCCCGGGACAGGGGGGTGAAAAACTGTTTTTT. It specifies CASSPRPPGQGGEKLFF.

The chain uses TRBV19 and TRBJ1-1; TRBD1 agrees at 7 bases. The CDR3 loop spans 14 amino acids. After removal of 5 bases from V and 0 bases from J, the junction contained 3 bases not matched to a gene. In germline, CDR1 is LNHDA, CDR2 SQIVND (reference sequence). CDR3 nucleotide sequence: TGTGCCAGTAGTCCACAGGGGATGAACACTGAAGCTTTCTTT. Translating gives CASSPQGMNTEAFF.

Written as DNA, the CDR3 is TGTGCCAGCAGCCCGAGGAGGTGGGAGCAGTACTTC. Translated, it gives CASSPRRWEQYF. V is TRBV28 and J is TRBJ2-7; D might be TRBD2 (5 bases). CDR1 and CDR2 from the germline V gene are MDHEN and SYDVKM. Trimming took 6 bases from V and 7 from J, leaving 13 bases between them. The CDR3 spans 12 residues.

The chain couples TRBV21-1 to TRBJ1-5. TRBV21-1 is annotated as a pseudogene. The CDR3 is 16 residues long. CDR3 residues: CASSNRRGYSNQPQHF. CDR3 coding DNA: TGTGCCAGCAGCAATCGTCGGGGATATAGCAATCAGCCCCAGCATTTT.

The gene calls are TRBV18 and TRBJ1-5; no definite D call. The germline V gene encodes CDR1 KGHSH and CDR2 LQKENI. The CDR3 is 15 residues long. Trimming left V 2 bases short and J 3 bases short, with 11 bases between. CDR3 sequence reads: CASSPTGDANQPQHF. CDR3 nucleotide sequence: TGTGCCAGCTCACCAACCGGGGATGCCAATCAGCCCCAGCATTTT.

This chain uses TRBV5-4 with TRBJ1-2; TRBD1 might be the D (6 bases). The CDR3 extends over 14 amino acids. CDR1 is SGHNT and CDR2 is YYREEE in the germline V gene (reference sequence). Deletions cut 4 bases from V and 7 bases from J, with 17 bases between. The CDR3, as DNA: TGTGCCAGCAGCCCGCCGTACAGGGAAGTTGGCTACACCTTC. Amino acid sequence: CASSPPYREVGYTF.

V usage is TRBV4-3 and J usage is TRBJ2-3; TRBD2 is a possible D gene (6 bases). This CDR3 is built from 18 residues. V lost 0 bases to trimming and J lost 5 bases, with 21 bases between them. From germline, CDR1 is LGHNA and CDR2 YSLEER. The CDR3 DNA sequence: TGCGCCAGCAGCCAAGATCTCGCTGGGTCCTTGGGGGGAGATACGCAGTATTTT. This encodes CASSQDLAGSLGGDTQYF.

The chain recombines TRBV19 with TRBJ1-6, with D unclear. This CDR3 region has 13 residues. The V gene lost 5 bases and the J gene lost 10 bases, with 12 bases spanning the gap. Germline assignment: CDR1 LNHDA and CDR2 SQIVND (reference sequence). The CDR3 protein is CASSLGRPSPLHF. CDR3 nucleotides: TGTGCCAGTAGTCTGGGCAGGCCCTCACCCCTCCACTTT.

In nucleotides, the CDR3 is TGTGCCAGCAGCTTGTATCAGGGGGCAGACCAGCCCCAGCATTTT. It encodes CASSLYQGADQPQHF. The chain employs TRBV5-5 and TRBJ1-5; 8 bases map to TRBD1. V lost 1 base to trimming and J lost 7 bases; unmatched junction nucleotides: 7. This CDR3 contains 15 residues. The V gene's germline CDR1 is SGHKS and CDR2 YYEKEE (reference sequence). Full variable domain (missing parts from reference TRBV5-5 and TRBJ1-5): DAGVTQSPTHLIKTRGQQVTLRCSPISGHKSVSWYQQVLGQGPQFIFQYYEKEERGRGNFPDRFSARQFPNYSSELNVNALLLGDSALYLCASSLYQGADQPQHFGDGTRLSIL.